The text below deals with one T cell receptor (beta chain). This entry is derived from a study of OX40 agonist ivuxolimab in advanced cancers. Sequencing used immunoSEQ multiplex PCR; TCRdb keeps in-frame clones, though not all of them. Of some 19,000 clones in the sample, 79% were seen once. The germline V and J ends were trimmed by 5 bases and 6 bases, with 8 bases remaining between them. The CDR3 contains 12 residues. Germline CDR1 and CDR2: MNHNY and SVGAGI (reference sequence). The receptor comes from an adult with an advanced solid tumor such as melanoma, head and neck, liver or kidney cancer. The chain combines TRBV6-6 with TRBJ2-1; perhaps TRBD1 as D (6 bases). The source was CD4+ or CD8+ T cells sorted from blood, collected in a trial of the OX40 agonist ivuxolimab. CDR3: CASSQDSNEQFF. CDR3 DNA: TGTGCCAGCAGTCAGGACAGCAATGAGCAGTTCTTC.